Listed below are T cell receptor beta chains from one sample, sequenced in a study of blood T cell repertoires in COVID-19. The repertoire was sequenced with immunoSEQ multiplex PCR; TCRdb's copy has only in-frame clones and lacks some. The sample contains around 140,000 clones, 88% of which appear only once. The specimen sequenced was peripheral blood. The receptor source for this set is a man between 70 and 80 years old with active COVID-19. Both conserved end residues are trimmed from each CDR3. Fields, in order: CDR3 protein, clone size, V gene. Clone size appears in some rows only: once, few, many, or a class for an expanded clone.

CDR3aa: AWSDVNSPLH; abundance: NA; v_gene: TRBV30
CDR3aa: ASSLGRNQPQH; abundance: once; v_gene: TRBV27
CDR3aa: ASSPPDRIYEQY; abundance: few; v_gene: TRBV7-8
CDR3aa: ASSYSGSGHGYGYT; abundance: NA; v_gene: TRBV6-5
CDR3aa: ASSLSTGELGEQY; abundance: NA; v_gene: TRBV18
CDR3aa: ATSDAGANEQF; abundance: NA; v_gene: TRBV24-1
CDR3aa: ASSEGGYITKNIQY; abundance: once; v_gene: TRBV6-1
CDR3aa: ASSLASLASTDTQY; abundance: NA; v_gene: TRBV7-9
CDR3aa: ATSLQGTGANVLT; abundance: NA; v_gene: TRBV15
CDR3aa: ASSELAGVEQF; abundance: NA; v_gene: TRBV6-4
CDR3aa: ASSLRGRAYNEQF; abundance: once; v_gene: TRBV7-9
CDR3aa: ASSQLTGDPGYT; abundance: NA; v_gene: TRBV5-4
CDR3aa: ASSFVPGDYRGDTQY; abundance: NA; v_gene: TRBV27
CDR3aa: ASRTGGGSSYNEQF; abundance: NA; v_gene: TRBV27
CDR3aa: ASSQEGVGGSGMSGELF; abundance: NA; v_gene: TRBV4-1
CDR3aa: ASSLSSWGGGSPLH; abundance: NA; v_gene: TRBV7-2
CDR3aa: ASSQVGAAVDEQY; abundance: NA; v_gene: TRBV4-1
CDR3aa: ASSLLALQKYNEQF; abundance: once; v_gene: TRBV7-6
CDR3aa: ASRPNGTGELF; abundance: few; v_gene: TRBV14
CDR3aa: ASSPGGTGGHEQF; abundance: once; v_gene: TRBV13
CDR3aa: ASSLRGLVKNSPLH; abundance: NA; v_gene: TRBV28
CDR3aa: ASATGGSNTGELF; abundance: NA; v_gene: TRBV3-1/TRBV3-2
CDR3aa: ASSYDSGSWTEAF; abundance: once; v_gene: TRBV6-6
CDR3aa: ASSIAGKETQY; abundance: NA; v_gene: TRBV25-1
CDR3aa: ASSPQRELRETQY; abundance: NA; v_gene: TRBV28
CDR3aa: ASSLAGLAGGGTDTQY; abundance: NA; v_gene: TRBV27
CDR3aa: ASRGQGTGNQPQH; abundance: few; v_gene: TRBV2
CDR3aa: AWSRGVTYNSPLH; abundance: few; v_gene: TRBV30
CDR3aa: ASSGGTRRYSAQYNEQF; abundance: NA; v_gene: TRBV2
CDR3aa: ASAPQGNEKLF; abundance: NA; v_gene: TRBV18
CDR3aa: ASSVGLAGVGETQY; abundance: NA; v_gene: TRBV9
CDR3aa: ASSTGLAGGLGEQF; abundance: NA; v_gene: TRBV5-1
CDR3aa: ASSPGQGVHEQY; abundance: few; v_gene: TRBV7-9
CDR3aa: ASSLSGQNEKLF; abundance: once; v_gene: TRBV27
CDR3aa: ASSPDRYTEAF; abundance: NA; v_gene: TRBV27
CDR3aa: ASSRTGTGLQANEKLF; abundance: NA; v_gene: TRBV9
CDR3aa: ATSDPGTGSYNEQF; abundance: NA; v_gene: TRBV24-1
CDR3aa: AGSGTSGTVEQF; abundance: once; v_gene: TRBV6-6
CDR3aa: ASSITTSGGQETQY; abundance: NA; v_gene: TRBV19
CDR3aa: ASSYGTPNTEAF; abundance: once; v_gene: TRBV6-5
CDR3aa: ASSSSGRAKGYNEQF; abundance: NA; v_gene: TRBV6-2/TRBV6-3
CDR3aa: AIPGKSRESLVFNEQF; abundance: NA; v_gene: TRBV7-9
CDR3aa: ASSPLGGTGELF; abundance: NA; v_gene: TRBV5-1
CDR3aa: ASSFFSGGSYEQY; abundance: NA; v_gene: TRBV5-4
CDR3aa: ASSLTTSRSPTQY; abundance: few; v_gene: TRBV5-4
CDR3aa: ASSVQGNMNTEAF; abundance: NA; v_gene: TRBV10-2